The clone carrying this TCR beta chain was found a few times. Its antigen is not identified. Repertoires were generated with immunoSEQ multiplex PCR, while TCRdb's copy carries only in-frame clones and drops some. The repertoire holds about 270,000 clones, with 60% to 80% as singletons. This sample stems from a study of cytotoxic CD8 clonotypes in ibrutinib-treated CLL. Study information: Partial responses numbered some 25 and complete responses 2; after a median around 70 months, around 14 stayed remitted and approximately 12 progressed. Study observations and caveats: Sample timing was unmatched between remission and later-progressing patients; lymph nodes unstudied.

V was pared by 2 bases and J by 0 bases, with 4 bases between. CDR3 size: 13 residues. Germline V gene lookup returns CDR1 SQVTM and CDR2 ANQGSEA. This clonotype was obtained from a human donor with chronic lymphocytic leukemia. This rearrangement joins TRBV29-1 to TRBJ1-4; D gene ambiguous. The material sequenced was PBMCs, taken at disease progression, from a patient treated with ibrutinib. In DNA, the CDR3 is TGCAGCGTTGAATTCCCAACTAATGAAAAACTGTTTTTT. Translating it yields CSVEFPTNEKLFF.